Here is one T cell receptor beta chain with its context. Its antigen is as yet unknown. The entry originates in a study of cytomegalovirus exposure and HLA in healthy donors. The overall study: Previous work identified 95 million to 140 million unique TCR beta sequences from about 200 million T cells. Overall study results and limits: Among the sequence variants, a highly shared cluster was likely an artifact of sequencing. Later analysis associated a missense DCLRE1C variant with TCR beta V- and J-gene trimming. CMV serostatus was the only immune exposure information that was available.

Vbeta (60) and Jbeta (13) primers were used in the PCR. Assay: immunoSEQ multiplex PCR; the TCRdb copy retains only in-frame clones and omits some. The sample consists of 74,000 or so clones, 78% of them appearing once. V was shortened by 2 bases and J by 0 bases, with 13 bases between the two germline ends. The germline CDR1 and CDR2 sequences are MNHEY and SVGAGI. This CDR3 is 16 amino acids long. V is TRBV6-5 and J is TRBJ1-2; possibly TRBD1 for D (6 bases). Sequencing was done on a sample of PBMCs. The TCR sequence derives from a male donor in good health and CMV-seropositive. Written as DNA, the CDR3 is TGTGCCAGCAGTTACCAAGGGGGACTAGCTAACTATGGCTACACCTTC. It translates to CASSYQGGLANYGYTF.